Below are 8 T cell receptor beta chains sequenced from a single sample in a study of blood T cell repertoires in COVID-19. TCRdb's table, derived via immunoSEQ multiplex PCR, lists solely in-frame clones and lacks some. This table holds about 18,000 clones, roughly nine tenths found once. The sample comprised peripheral blood. Source of these receptors: a man in his fifties with active COVID-19.

The chain is built from TRBV28 and TRBJ2-1; 8 nucleotides agree with TRBD1. Germline V CDR1 and CDR2: MDHEN, SYDVKM. The CDR3 extends over 13 amino acids. The ends lost 5 bases at V and 7 bases at J; junction bases unmatched: 4. DNA of the CDR3: TGTGCCAGCAGTCCGACAGGGGAGAATGAGCAGTTCTTC. Its protein is CASSPTGENEQFF.

The chain carries TRBV6-2 or TRBV6-3 and TRBJ2-1; 11 nucleotides agree with TRBD2. V was pared by 3 bases and J by 7 bases, with 5 bases of the junction left unmatched. Germline lookup yields CDR1 MNHEY and CDR2 SVGEGT. The CDR3 is 15 amino acids. The CDR3 DNA is TGTGCCAGCAGTTATACTAGCGGGAGTAGGAATGAGCAGTTCTTC. Its protein is CASSYTSGSRNEQFF.

The chain has TRBV12-3 or TRBV12-4 and TRBJ1-5; no reliable D call. Trimming pared 7 bases from V and 2 bases from J, leaving 9 bases between. The CDR3 totals 13 residues. CDR3 bases: TGTGCCAGCACCGAGGCGGGCAATCAGCCCCAGCATTTT. Encoded protein: CASTEAGNQPQHF.

This sequence joins TRBV4-2 and TRBJ1-3; 7 bases fit TRBD1. The germline CDR1 and CDR2 sequences are LGHNA and YNFKEQ. The V and J ends lost 0 bases and 2 bases, in that order; junction bases with no gene match: 10. This CDR3 spans 18 amino acids. CDR3 sequence reads: CASSQDRAGGRTGNTIYF. The CDR3 bases are TGTGCCAGCAGCCAAGATCGGGCAGGGGGAAGAACTGGAAACACCATATATTTT.

The rearrangement uses TRBV5-6 and TRBJ1-4, with a tentative D call TRBD1 (6 bases). Trimming removed 7 bases at V and 2 bases at J, with 9 bases between. Germline values: CDR1 SGHDT, CDR2 YYEEEE. The CDR3 has 13 amino acids. CDR3 sequence: CASSTGTNEKLFF. For the CDR3, the DNA is TGTGCCAGCTCAACAGGGACTAATGAAAAACTGTTTTTT.

The chain uses TRBV6-5 and TRBJ1-1; 7 bases are a match to TRBD1. CDR3 length: 11 residues. CDR1 and CDR2 from the germline V gene are MNHEY and SVGAGI. V was clipped by 7 bases and J by 11 bases; unmatched bases: 7. The CDR3 DNA follows: TGTGCCAGCATTATGGACAGGTTGGCTTTCTTT. It is translated as CASIMDRLAFF.

The rearrangement links TRBV4-1 to TRBJ2-2, with 10 positions matching TRBD2. CDR1 MGHRA and CDR2 YSYEKL come from the germline V gene. V lost 1 base to trimming and J lost 5 bases; unmatched junction nucleotides: 4. The CDR3 extends over 16 amino acids. DNA for the CDR3: TGCGCCAGCAGCCAAGTTAGCGGGAGGACAACCGGGGAGCTGTTTTTT. As protein: CASSQVSGRTTGELFF.

V and J are TRBV6-6 and TRBJ1-6; possible D gene TRBD1, 5 bases. The CDR3 is 14 residues long. Germline V CDR1 and CDR2: MNHNY, SVGAGI (reference sequence). Trimming cost V 6 bases and J 9 bases, with 15 bases left between them. As DNA, the CDR3 is TGTGCCAGCAGCGCGACAGTGACCTTTTCACCCCTCCACTTT. This sequence encodes CASSATVTFSPLHF.